The present T cell receptor beta chain was sequenced within a study of T cell changes during pregnancy in multiple sclerosis. V was clipped by 2 bases and J by 8 bases; unmatched bases: 7. The CDR3 contains 15 residues. Germline CDR1 and CDR2: MNHNS and SASEGT. The assay was immunoSEQ multiplex PCR, and TCRdb's table has in-frame clones only and misses some. Among roughly 30,000 clones listed, roughly 87% were seen once. This specimen consisted of CD8+ T cells from peripheral blood mononuclear cells, obtained in the second trimester of pregnancy. This chain connects TRBV6-1 to TRBJ2-1; 9 bases are a match to TRBD2. The sequence came from a female donor with multiple sclerosis, enrolled in a pregnancy study. For the CDR3, the DNA is TGTGCCAGCAGTGAAAATAGCGGGAGTATATATGAGCAGTTCTTC. The encoded protein is CASSENSGSIYEQFF.